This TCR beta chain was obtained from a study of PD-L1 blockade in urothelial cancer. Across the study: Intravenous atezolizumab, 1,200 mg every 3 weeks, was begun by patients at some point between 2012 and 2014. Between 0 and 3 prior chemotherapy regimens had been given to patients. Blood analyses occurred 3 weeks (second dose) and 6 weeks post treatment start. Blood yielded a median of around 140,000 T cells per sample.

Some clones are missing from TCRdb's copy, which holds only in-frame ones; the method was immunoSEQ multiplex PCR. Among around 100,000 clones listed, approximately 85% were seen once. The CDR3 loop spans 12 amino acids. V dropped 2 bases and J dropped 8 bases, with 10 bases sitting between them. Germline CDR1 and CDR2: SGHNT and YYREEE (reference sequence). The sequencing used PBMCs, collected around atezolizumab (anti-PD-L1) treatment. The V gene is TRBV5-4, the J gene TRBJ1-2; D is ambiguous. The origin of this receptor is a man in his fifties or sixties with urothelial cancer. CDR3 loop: CASSLNELGYTF. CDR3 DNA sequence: TGTGCCAGCAGCTTAAACGAGTTGGGCTACACCTTC.